This T cell receptor (beta chain) was sequenced during a study of blood T cell repertoires in COVID-19. Recruitment covered about two dozen US areas and drew participants whose ages spanned about 18 to 95 years. Libraries were prepared by immunoSEQ multiplex PCR; TCRdb keeps only in-frame clonotypes and omits some of them. The table lists 250,000 to 300,000 clones, around 90% of them singletons. The CDR3 loop spans 17 amino acids. Between the trimmed V and J ends, which lost 1 base and 0 bases, there was a span of 15 bases. Germline V CDR1 and CDR2: MNHNS, SASEGT. Sequencing was done on a sample of PBMCs or T cells enriched from blood (not recorded which). The V call is TRBV6-1, the J call TRBJ1-1; D unclear. The receptor was derived from a woman in her thirties or forties with acute COVID-19. Here the CDR3 DNA reads TGTGCCAGCAGTGAAGATAAGGGAGGCCGTATGAACACTGAAGCTTTCTTT. It yields the protein CASSEDKGGRMNTEAFF.